The 17 T cell receptor beta chains below come from one sample, sequenced in a study of cytomegalovirus exposure and HLA in healthy donors. The primer mix had 60 Vbeta and 13 Jbeta primers. The assay was immunoSEQ multiplex PCR, and TCRdb's table has in-frame clones only and misses some. The sample holds under 60,000 clones, 60% to 85% seen once. What was sequenced was PBMCs. These receptors originate from a woman aged 40 to 50 in good health and CMV-seropositive.

The chain employs TRBV19 and TRBJ2-6; D gene uncertain. Per the germline V gene, CDR1 is LNHDA and CDR2 is SQIVND (reference sequence). The CDR3 spans 14 residues. V lost 5 bases and J lost 0, with 5 bases in between. In nucleotides, the CDR3 is TGTGCCAGTAGTTTCAACTCTGGGGCCAACGTCCTGACTTTC. This sequence encodes CASSFNSGANVLTF.

Concerning this clone: At one of its ends the junction is not consistent with the germline gene, which may arise from a read error. This chain links TRBV7-9 with TRBJ1-2; D is perhaps TRBD1 (6 bases). This CDR3 is built from 10 residues. The germline gives CDR1 SEHNR, CDR2 FQNEAQ (reference sequence). This chain's CDR3 is CTEGDYGYTF. CDR3 in DNA: TGCACCGAGGGGGACTATGGCTACACCTTC.

This chain links TRBV4-3 with TRBJ1-3; 7 bases are shared with TRBD1. The germline gives CDR1 LGHNA, CDR2 YSLEER. Germline trimming cut 4 bases from V and 4 bases from J; bases unmatched to any gene: 7. This CDR3 region has 15 residues. The CDR3 sequence is CASSPSDRPGNTIYF. As DNA, the CDR3 is TGCGCCAGCAGCCCATCGGACAGGCCGGGAAACACCATATATTTT.

The rearrangement links TRBV6-5 to TRBJ2-5; 11 nucleotides align to TRBD2. Germline V gives CDR1 MNHEY, CDR2 SVGAGI. The CDR3 is made up of 13 amino acids. V lost 6 bases and J lost 8; bases outside the gene matches: 5. DNA of the CDR3: TGTGCCAGCAGCAATAGCGGGGGGGGAACCCAGTACTTC. This gives the protein CASSNSGGGTQYF.

The chain combines TRBV19 with TRBJ1-6; D might be TRBD1 (5 bases). V was trimmed by 5 bases and J by 5 bases, leaving 19 bases between them. From germline, CDR1 is LNHDA and CDR2 SQIVND (reference sequence). The CDR3 totals 17 residues. CDR3: CASSVRQPPRHNSPLHF. The CDR3 DNA reads as TGTGCCAGTAGTGTGCGACAGCCACCTCGTCATAATTCACCCCTCCACTTT.

The chain has TRBV9 and TRBJ1-1; 9 bases line up with TRBD1. Germline assignment: CDR1 SGDLS and CDR2 YYNGEE. The CDR3 contains 16 residues. V shed 1 base and J 3 bases; nucleotides not matched to a gene: 7. The CDR3, as DNA: TGTGCCAGCAGCGTAACCGGGACAGGGTCTCACACTGAAGCTTTCTTT. It is translated as CASSVTGTGSHTEAFF.

This chain connects TRBV5-6 to TRBJ2-1, with 10 bases fitting TRBD2. Losses at the gene ends were 6 bases for V and 8 bases for J; bases not matched to a gene: 17. Germline CDR1 is SGHDT and CDR2 is YYEEEE. The CDR3 spans 17 residues. The CDR3 is CASNERGGLFGGDEQFF. DNA of the CDR3: TGTGCCAGCAACGAGCGGGGGGGGCTATTTGGGGGGGATGAGCAGTTCTTC.

This chain links TRBV19 with TRBJ1-2; 7 positions agree with TRBD1. The V segment lost 5 bases and the J segment 4 bases; nucleotides outside the gene matches: 4. Per the germline V gene, CDR1 is LNHDA and CDR2 is SQIVND (reference sequence). The CDR3 loop spans 13 amino acids. The CDR3 sequence: CASSADRAYGYTF. The DNA of the CDR3 is TGTGCCAGTAGTGCCGACAGGGCCTATGGCTACACCTTC.

This clone was detected only a few times. The rearrangement links TRBV7-9 to TRBJ2-2; 9 bases fit TRBD1. The trim removed 5 bases at V and 5 bases at J, leaving 9 bases unmatched. CDR3 length: 16 residues. Looked up from germline, CDR1 is SEHNR and CDR2 is FQNEAQ (reference sequence). CDR3 in DNA: TGTGCCAGCAGCGCCGGGACAGGGTTTTGGACCGGGGAGCTGTTTTTT. Its protein product is CASSAGTGFWTGELFF.

The chain is built from TRBV15 and TRBJ2-1; 8 positions agree with TRBD2. From germline, CDR1 is LNHNV and CDR2 YYDKDF (reference sequence). The CDR3 totals 14 residues. The trim removed 3 bases at V and 6 bases at J, leaving 4 bases unmatched. CDR3 in amino acids: CATSSGGAPNEQFF. The CDR3, as DNA: TGTGCCACCAGCAGCGGGGGGGCCCCCAATGAGCAGTTCTTC.

The V gene is TRBV18, the J gene TRBJ2-7; perhaps TRBD1 as D (6 bases). V lost 2 bases and J lost 7, with 15 bases in between. Germline CDR1 reads KGHSH; CDR2 reads LQKENI. The CDR3 totals 14 residues. CDR3 nucleotides: TGTGCCAGCTCACCAGAGAGGGGGTTGAGGGAGCAGTACTTC. This translates into CASSPERGLREQYF.

This sequence joins TRBV19 and TRBJ2-1; 10 bases are a match to TRBD1. The V and J ends lost 9 bases and 9 bases, in that order; junction bases with no gene match: 8. Germline V gene sequence: CDR1 LNHDA, CDR2 SQIVND (reference sequence). The CDR3 consists of 13 residues. This chain's CDR3 is CASRDRGLGEQFF. For the CDR3, the DNA is TGTGCCAGCCGGGACAGGGGCTTAGGTGAGCAGTTCTTC. The entire variable domain, with the rest obtained from reference TRBV19 and TRBJ2-1, is as follows: DGGITQSPKYLFRKEGQNVTLSCEQNLNHDAMYWYRQDPGQGLRLIYYSQIVNDFQKGDIAEGYSVSREKKESFPLTVTSAQKNPTAFYLCASRDRGLGEQFFGPGTRLTVL.

The chain employs TRBV11-3 and TRBJ2-2, with 8 bases that match TRBD2. The trim removed 5 bases at V and 0 bases at J, leaving 8 bases unmatched. Germline V gives CDR1 SGHNT, CDR2 YENEEA. This CDR3 has 17 residues. CDR3 sequence reads: CASSQGYGGANTGELFF. The CDR3 nucleotides read TGTGCCAGCAGCCAGGGGTACGGGGGGGCGAACACCGGGGAGCTGTTTTTT.

The rearrangement uses TRBV27 and TRBJ2-3; 7 bases line up with TRBD1. J lost 4 bases, V lost 0 bases, and 10 bases had no gene match. Germline V gene sequence: CDR1 MNHEY, CDR2 SMNVEV (reference sequence). CDR3 size: 17 residues. The CDR3 region has the DNA TGTGCCAGCAGTTTATCCATAGGGGGCAGGGGAGCAGATACGCAGTATTTT. Translating gives CASSLSIGGRGADTQYF.

This clone was picked up one time. For the CDR3, the DNA is TGTGCCAGCAGCGACAGACAGGGGCGTTATGGCTACACCTTC. Translation: CASSDRQGRYGYTF. V and J are TRBV9 and TRBJ1-2; 8 positions agree with TRBD1. CDR1 is SGDLS and CDR2 is YYNGEE in the germline V gene. V was clipped by 3 bases and J by 5 bases; unmatched bases: 6. This CDR3 comprises 14 residues.

The CDR3 nucleotides read TGCGCCAGCAGTACTACAGGGGTCGGGACTGAAGCTTTCTTT. Residues: CASSTTGVGTEAFF. The chain joins TRBV10-1 to TRBJ1-1; 7 bases map to TRBD1. The CDR3 is made up of 14 amino acids. Germline lookup yields CDR1 WNHNN and CDR2 SYGVQD (reference sequence). V shed 5 bases, J shed 5 bases, and the junction held 8 bases outside the gene matches.

The chain combines TRBV27 with TRBJ1-2; 7 nucleotides match TRBD1. Germline CDR1 reads MNHEY; CDR2 reads SMNVEV (reference sequence). The V gene end was trimmed by 6 bases and the J gene end by 2 bases; junction bases not matched to a gene: 6. The CDR3 spans 14 residues. The CDR3 nucleotides are TGTGCCAGCAGCCCAGGGGGAAGAAACTATGGCTACACCTTC. Amino acids: CASSPGGRNYGYTF.